These T cell receptor beta chains were read from a single sample in a study of blood T cells in healthy people across ages. One entry per CDR3 protein, called by TCRdb with MiXCR from the 5' RACE reads. The data hold approximately 760,000 distinct CDR3 sequences, with roughly 25% observed a single time. These data also formed part of another study, on T cells of mothers and their children.

The sequencing input was blood. These TCRs come from a boy aged 5-17 years in good health. Both conserved end residues are trimmed from each CDR3. Only some rows state a clone size, as once, few, many or a class for expanded clones.

-,TRBJ2-5,TRBV14,ASSQDAGLKETQY
few,TRBJ2-3,TRBV12-3/TRBV12-4,ASNLGSTDTQY
-,TRBJ2-7,TRBV20-1,SARPPDRLLDSEQY
-,TRBJ2-4,TRBV20-1,STGTSGTGVKNIQY
few,TRBJ1-3,TRBV2,ASSTSGQGSSGNTIY
-,TRBJ1-2,TRBV12-3/TRBV12-4,ASSFVLRGQYGYT
-,TRBJ2-5,TRBV28,ASSLGRWETQY
-,TRBJ2-6,TRBV24-1,ATSDSRRAPNSGANVLT
few,-,TRBV11-2,ASSLRSREASYEQY
-,TRBJ2-7,TRBV7-9,ASSRSPPDQGVSSN
-,TRBJ2-2,TRBV6-6,ASSYVEGGNTGELF
-,TRBJ2-5,TRBV7-2,ASSQGGGKETQY
-,TRBJ2-7,TRBV5-1,ASSPGTPDEQY
-,TRBJ1-3,TRBV7-2,ASSPAARPGNTIY
-,TRBJ2-1,TRBV28,ASSFLRESYEQF
few,TRBJ2-1,TRBV15,ATRDSGNEQF
few,-,TRBV20-1,SASSAQETQY
few,TRBJ1-2,TRBV29-1,SVGTDPYGYT
-,TRBJ2-5,TRBV11-2,ASSFPPGLPYERY
-,TRBJ2-1,TRBV20-1,SARDAARNNEQF
few,TRBJ2-2,TRBV29-1,SVEQNTGELF